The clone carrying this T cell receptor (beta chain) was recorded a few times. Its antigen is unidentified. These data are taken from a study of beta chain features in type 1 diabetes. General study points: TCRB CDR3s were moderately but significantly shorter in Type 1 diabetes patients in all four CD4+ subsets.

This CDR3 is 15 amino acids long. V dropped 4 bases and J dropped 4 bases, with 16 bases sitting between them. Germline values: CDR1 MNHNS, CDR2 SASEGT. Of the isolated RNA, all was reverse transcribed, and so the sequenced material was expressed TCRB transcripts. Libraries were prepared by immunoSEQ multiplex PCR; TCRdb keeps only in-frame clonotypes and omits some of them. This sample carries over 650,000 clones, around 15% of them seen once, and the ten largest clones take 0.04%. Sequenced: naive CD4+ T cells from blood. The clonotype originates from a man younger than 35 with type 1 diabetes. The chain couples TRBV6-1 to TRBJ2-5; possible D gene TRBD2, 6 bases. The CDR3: CASSVGRGLGETQYF. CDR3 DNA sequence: TGTGCCAGCAGTGTCGGTCGGGGGTTAGGAGAGACCCAGTACTTC.